The present T cell receptor beta chain was sequenced within a study of somatic mutations in cytotoxic T cells in rheumatoid arthritis. The CDR3 is made up of 16 amino acids. V lost 1 base and J lost 0, with 9 bases in between. From germline, CDR1 is MGHRA and CDR2 YSYEKL. The table came from immunoSEQ multiplex PCR; TCRdb's copy has only in-frame clones and leaves some out. This sample has roughly 4,400 clones, with 78% found just once. The chain joins TRBV4-1 to TRBJ1-4; D uncertain. The source is a man in his forties or fifties with rheumatoid arthritis. This specimen consisted of CD8+ T cells sorted from blood, obtained at a follow-up visit. The DNA of the CDR3 is TGCGCCAGCAGCCAAGTAGGGTCAGCAACTAATGAAAAACTGTTTTTT. Protein: CASSQVGSATNEKLFF.